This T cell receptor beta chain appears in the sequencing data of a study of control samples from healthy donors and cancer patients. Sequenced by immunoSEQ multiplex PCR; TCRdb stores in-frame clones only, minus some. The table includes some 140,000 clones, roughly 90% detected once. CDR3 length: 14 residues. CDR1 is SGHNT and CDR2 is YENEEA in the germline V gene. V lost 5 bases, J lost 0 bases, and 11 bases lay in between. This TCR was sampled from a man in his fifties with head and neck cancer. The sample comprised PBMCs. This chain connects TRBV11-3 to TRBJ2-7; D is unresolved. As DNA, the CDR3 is TGTGCCAGCAGCCTCACCGGAGCCTCCTACGAGCAGTACTTC. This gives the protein CASSLTGASYEQYF. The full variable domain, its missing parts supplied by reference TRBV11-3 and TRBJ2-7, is EAGVVQSPRYKIIEKKQPVAFWCNPISGHNTLYWYLQNLGQGPELLIRYENEEAVDDSQLPKDRFSAERLKGVDSTLKIQPAELGDSAVYLCASSLTGASYEQYFGPGTRLTVT.